This TCR beta chain was captured in a study of CD8+CD57+ T cells in acquired aplastic anemia. CDR3 and TCR beta VDJ profiling relied on genomic DNA as the template. TCRdb recomputed calls from the reads with MiXCR, one row per CDR3 protein. The sample holds some 200,000 distinct CDR3 sequences; 40% to 55% are singletons and the top ten take 9.7%. It was patients with CD8+CD57+ cell expansion by flow cytometry who were chosen for sequencing. Trimming left V 0 bases short and J 1 base short, with 9 bases between. The CDR3 consists of 15 residues. Germline assignment: CDR1 SGHTS and CDR2 YDEGEE. This TCR was recovered from a human donor with aplastic anemia. The genes are TRBV5-8 and TRBJ2-3; either TRBD1 or TRBD2 may supply D (5 bases each). Sample: sorted CD4+, CD8+, or CD8+CD57+ T cells (not recorded which) from PBMCs. The CDR3 loop is CASSLAWDRTDTQYF. CDR3 DNA: TGTGCCAGCAGCTTGGCTTGGGACCGCACAGATACGCAGTATTTT.